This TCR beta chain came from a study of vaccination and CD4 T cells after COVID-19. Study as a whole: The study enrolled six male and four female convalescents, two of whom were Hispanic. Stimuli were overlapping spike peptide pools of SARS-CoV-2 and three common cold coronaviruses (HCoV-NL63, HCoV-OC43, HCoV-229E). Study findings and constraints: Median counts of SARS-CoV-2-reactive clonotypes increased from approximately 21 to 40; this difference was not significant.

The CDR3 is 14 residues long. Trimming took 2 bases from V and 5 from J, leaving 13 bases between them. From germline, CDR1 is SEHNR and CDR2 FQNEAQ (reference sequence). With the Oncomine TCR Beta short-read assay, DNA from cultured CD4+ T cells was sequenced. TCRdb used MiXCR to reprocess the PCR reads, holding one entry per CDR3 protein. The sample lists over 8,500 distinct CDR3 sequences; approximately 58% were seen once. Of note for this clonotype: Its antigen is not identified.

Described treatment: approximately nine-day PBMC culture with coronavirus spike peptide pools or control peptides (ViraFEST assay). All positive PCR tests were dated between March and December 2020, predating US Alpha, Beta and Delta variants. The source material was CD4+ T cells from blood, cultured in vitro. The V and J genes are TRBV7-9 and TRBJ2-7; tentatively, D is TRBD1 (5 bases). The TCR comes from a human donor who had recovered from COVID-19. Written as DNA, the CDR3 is TGTGCCAGCAGCTTATGGGGCATTAGGGACGAGCAGTACTTC. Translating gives CASSLWGIRDEQYF.